The clone carrying this T cell receptor beta chain was counted many times. Its antigen is undetermined. These data are taken from a study of T cells after yellow fever vaccination. Broader study findings: Contaminating bulk clonotypes could be abundant in FACS-sorted repertoires. Of the clonotypes, a small share occurred in both CD4 and CD8 compartments. The study re-detected most primary-vaccination clones after the booster (nearly 97% CD4, roughly 88% CD8).

From the 5' RACE reads, TCRdb called clonotypes with MiXCR, one entry per CDR3 protein. The table records about 47,000 distinct CDR3 sequences, around 7% of them present only once. V was clipped by 5 bases and J by 0 bases, with 20 bases between them. Germline V gene data show CDR1 as SGHRS and CDR2 as YFSETQ. CDR3 size: 17 residues. The chain uses TRBV5-1 and TRBJ2-5; either TRBD1 or TRBD2 may supply D (5 bases each). Sequenced here: CD8+ T cells sorted from PBMCs, sampled about 2 weeks after the first yellow fever vaccination. This clonotype originated in a young man who received the YFV17D yellow fever vaccine. The CDR3 loop is CASRPTSRGRDQETQYF. For the CDR3, the DNA is TGCGCCAGCAGGCCGACCTCCCGGGGCCGAGACCAAGAGACCCAGTACTTC.